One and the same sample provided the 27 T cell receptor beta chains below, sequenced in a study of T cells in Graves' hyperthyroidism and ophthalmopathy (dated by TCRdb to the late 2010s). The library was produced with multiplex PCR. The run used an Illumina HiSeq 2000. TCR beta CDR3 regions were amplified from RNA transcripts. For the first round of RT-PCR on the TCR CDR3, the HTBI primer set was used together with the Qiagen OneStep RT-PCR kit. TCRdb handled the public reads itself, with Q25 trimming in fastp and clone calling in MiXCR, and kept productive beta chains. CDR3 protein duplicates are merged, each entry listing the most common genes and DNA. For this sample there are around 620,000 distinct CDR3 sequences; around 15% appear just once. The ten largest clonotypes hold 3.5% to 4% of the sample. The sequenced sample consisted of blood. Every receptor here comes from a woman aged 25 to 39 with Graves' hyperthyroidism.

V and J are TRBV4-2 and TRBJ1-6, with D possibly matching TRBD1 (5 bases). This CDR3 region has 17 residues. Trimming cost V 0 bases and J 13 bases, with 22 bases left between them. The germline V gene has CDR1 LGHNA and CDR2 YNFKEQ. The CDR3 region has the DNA TGTGCCAGCAGCCAAGATGGGGTCGGACACACCCAAAATCCCCTCCACTTT. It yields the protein CASSQDGVGHTQNPLHF.

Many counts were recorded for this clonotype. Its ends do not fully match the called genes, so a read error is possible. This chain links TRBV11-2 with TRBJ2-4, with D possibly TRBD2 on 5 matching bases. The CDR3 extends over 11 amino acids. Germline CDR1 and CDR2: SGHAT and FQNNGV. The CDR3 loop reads CASSLGGIQYF. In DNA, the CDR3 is TGTGCCAGCAGTTTAGGAGGCATTCAGTACTTC.

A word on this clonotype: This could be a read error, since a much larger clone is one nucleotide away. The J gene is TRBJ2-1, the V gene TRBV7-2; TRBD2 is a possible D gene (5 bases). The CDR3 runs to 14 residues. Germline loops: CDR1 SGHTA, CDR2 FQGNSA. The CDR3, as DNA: TGTGCCGGCAGCCCCAGGCGGGTCGACAATGAGCAGTTCTTC. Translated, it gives CAGSPRRVDNEQFF.

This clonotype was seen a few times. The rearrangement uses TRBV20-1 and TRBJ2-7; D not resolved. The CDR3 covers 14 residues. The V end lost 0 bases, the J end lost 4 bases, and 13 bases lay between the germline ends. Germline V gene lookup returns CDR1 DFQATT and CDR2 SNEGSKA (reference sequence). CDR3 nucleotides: TGCAGTGCTAGAGATTCGAACACTAATTACGAGCAGTACTTC. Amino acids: CSARDSNTNYEQYF.

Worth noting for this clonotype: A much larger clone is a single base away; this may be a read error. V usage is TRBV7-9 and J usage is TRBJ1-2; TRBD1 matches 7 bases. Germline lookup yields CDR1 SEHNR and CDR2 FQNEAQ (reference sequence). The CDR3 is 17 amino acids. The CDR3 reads CASSSPIQGYGDYGYAF. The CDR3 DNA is TGTGCCAGCAGCTCTCCTATACAGGGGTATGGTGACTATGGCTACGCCTTC. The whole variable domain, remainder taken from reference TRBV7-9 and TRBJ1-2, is DTGVSQNPRHKITKRGQNVTFRCDPISEHNRLYWYRQTLGQGPEFLTYFQNEAQLEKSRLLSDRFSAERPKGSFSTLEIQRTEQGDSAMYLCASSSPIQGYGDYGYAFGSGTRLTVV.

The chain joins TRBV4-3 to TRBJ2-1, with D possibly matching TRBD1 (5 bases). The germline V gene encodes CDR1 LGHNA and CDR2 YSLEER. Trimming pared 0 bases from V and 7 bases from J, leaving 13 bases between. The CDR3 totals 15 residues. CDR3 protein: CASSQDRAGGNEQFF. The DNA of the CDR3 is TGCGCCAGCAGCCAAGACAGGGCCGGTGGAAATGAGCAGTTCTTC.

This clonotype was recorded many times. The CDR3 DNA reads TGTGCCAGCACGGAAAGAGGCCATGAGCAGTTCTTC. Its translation is CASTERGHEQFF. This chain joins TRBV2 and TRBJ2-1, with D uncertain. This CDR3 is built from 12 residues. Trimming took 7 bases from V and 8 from J, leaving 12 bases between them. Germline V lookup: CDR1 SNHLY, CDR2 FYNNEI.

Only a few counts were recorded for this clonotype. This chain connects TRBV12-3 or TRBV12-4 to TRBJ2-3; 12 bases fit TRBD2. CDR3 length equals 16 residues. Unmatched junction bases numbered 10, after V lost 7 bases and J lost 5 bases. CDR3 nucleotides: TGTGCCAGCACCCCGACTAGCGGGAGCGGAGAAGATACGCAGTATTTT. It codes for CASTPTSGSGEDTQYF.

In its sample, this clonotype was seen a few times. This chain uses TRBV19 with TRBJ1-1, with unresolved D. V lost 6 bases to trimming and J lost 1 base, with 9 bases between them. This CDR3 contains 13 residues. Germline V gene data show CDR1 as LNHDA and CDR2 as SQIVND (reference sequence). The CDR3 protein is CASSLIQNTEAFF. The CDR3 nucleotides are TGTGCCAGTAGCCTGATTCAGAACACTGAAGCTTTCTTT.

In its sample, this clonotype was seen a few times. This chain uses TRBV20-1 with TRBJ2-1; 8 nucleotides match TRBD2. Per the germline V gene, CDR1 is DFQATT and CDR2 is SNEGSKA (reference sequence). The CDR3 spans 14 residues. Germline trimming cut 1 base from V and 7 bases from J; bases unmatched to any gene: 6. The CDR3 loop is CSARVSGRGNEQFF. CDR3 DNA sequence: TGCAGTGCTAGAGTCAGCGGGAGAGGGAATGAGCAGTTCTTC.

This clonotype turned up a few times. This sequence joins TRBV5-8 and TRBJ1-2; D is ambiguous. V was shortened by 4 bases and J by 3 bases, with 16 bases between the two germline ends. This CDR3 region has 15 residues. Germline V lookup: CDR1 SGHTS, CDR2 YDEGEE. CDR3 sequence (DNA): TGTGCCAGCAGCCTAACCAGGACGAATGACTATGGCTACACCTTC. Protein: CASSLTRTNDYGYTF.

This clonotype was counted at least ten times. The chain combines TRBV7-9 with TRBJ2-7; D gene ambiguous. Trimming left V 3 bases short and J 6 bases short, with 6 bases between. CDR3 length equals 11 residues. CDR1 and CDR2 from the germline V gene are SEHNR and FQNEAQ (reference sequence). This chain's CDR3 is CASSLQVEQYF. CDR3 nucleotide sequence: TGTGCCAGCAGCTTGCAAGTCGAGCAGTACTTC. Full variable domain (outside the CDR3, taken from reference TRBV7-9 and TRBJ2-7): DTGVSQNPRHKITKRGQNVTFRCDPISEHNRLYWYRQTLGQGPEFLTYFQNEAQLEKSRLLSDRFSAERPKGSFSTLEIQRTEQGDSAMYLCASSLQVEQYFGPGTRLTVT.

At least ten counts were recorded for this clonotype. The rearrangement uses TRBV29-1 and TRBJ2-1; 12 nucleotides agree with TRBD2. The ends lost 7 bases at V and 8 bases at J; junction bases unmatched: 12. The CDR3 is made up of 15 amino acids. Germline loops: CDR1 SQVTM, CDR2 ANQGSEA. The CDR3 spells CSALTRLAGAYEQFF. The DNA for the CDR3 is TGCAGCGCCCTTACGCGACTAGCGGGAGCATATGAGCAGTTCTTC.

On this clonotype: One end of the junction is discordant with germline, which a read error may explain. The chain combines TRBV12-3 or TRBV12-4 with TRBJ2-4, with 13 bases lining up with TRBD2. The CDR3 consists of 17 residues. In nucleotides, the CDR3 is TGTGCCAGCAGTCCGACTAGCGGGGGGTCAGCCAAAACCATTCAGTACTTC. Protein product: CASSPTSGGSAKTIQYF.

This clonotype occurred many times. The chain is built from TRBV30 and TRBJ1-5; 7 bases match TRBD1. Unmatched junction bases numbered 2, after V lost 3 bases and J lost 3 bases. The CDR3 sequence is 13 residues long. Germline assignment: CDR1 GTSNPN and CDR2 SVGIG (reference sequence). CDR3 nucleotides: TGTGCCTGGAGGGGGACAGTCAATCAGCCCCAGCATTTT. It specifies CAWRGTVNQPQHF.

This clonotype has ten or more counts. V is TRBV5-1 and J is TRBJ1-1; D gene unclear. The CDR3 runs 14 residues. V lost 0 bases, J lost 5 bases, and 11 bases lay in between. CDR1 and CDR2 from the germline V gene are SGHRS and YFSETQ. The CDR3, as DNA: TGCGCCAGCAGCTTGGGCGCCACGGTGACTGAAGCTTTCTTT. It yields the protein CASSLGATVTEAFF.

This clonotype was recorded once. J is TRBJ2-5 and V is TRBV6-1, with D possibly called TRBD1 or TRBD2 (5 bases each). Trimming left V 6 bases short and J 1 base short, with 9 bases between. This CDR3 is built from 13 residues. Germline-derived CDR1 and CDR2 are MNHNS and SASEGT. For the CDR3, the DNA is TGTGCCAGCAGGACCGGGACCCAAGAGACCCAGTACTTC. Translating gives CASRTGTQETQYF.

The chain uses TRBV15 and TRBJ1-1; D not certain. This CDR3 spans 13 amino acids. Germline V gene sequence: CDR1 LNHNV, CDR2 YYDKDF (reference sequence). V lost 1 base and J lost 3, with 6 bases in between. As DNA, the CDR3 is TGTGCCACCAGCAGAGTTCGAGACACTGAAGCTTTCTTT. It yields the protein CATSRVRDTEAFF.

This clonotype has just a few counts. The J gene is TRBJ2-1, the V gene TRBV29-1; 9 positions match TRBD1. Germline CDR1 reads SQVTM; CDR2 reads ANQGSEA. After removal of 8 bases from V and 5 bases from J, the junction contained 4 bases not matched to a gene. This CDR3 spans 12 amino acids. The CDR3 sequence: CSSDRGDNEQFF. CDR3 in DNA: TGCAGCTCCGACAGGGGGGACAATGAGCAGTTCTTC.

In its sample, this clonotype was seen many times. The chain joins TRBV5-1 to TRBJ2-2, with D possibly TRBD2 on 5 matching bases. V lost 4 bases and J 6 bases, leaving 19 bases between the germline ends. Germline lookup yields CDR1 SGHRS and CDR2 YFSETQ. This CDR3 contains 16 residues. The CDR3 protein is CASSPAGRGGSGELFF. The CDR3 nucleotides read TGCGCCAGCAGCCCCGCCGGCCGTGGAGGTTCCGGGGAGCTGTTTTTT.

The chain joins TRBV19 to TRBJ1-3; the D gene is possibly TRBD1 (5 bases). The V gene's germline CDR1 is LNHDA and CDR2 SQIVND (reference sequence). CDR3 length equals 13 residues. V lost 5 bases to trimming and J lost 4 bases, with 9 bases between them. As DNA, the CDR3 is TGTGCCAGTAGTGTCGGGGCCGGAAACACCATATATTTT. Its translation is CASSVGAGNTIYF.

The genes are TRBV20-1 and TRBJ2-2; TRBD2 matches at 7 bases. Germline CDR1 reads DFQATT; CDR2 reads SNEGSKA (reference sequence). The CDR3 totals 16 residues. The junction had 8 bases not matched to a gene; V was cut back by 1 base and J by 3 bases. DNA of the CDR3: TGCAGTGCTAGAGGACCGGGACTAAAGCACACCGGGGAGCTGTTTTTT. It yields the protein CSARGPGLKHTGELFF.

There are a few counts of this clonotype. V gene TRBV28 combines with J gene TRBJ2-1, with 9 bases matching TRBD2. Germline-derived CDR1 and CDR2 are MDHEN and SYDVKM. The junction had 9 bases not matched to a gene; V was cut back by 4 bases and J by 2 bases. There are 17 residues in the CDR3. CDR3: CASSYSGGFYPYNEQFF. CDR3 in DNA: TGTGCCAGCAGTTATAGCGGGGGATTTTATCCCTACAATGAGCAGTTCTTC.

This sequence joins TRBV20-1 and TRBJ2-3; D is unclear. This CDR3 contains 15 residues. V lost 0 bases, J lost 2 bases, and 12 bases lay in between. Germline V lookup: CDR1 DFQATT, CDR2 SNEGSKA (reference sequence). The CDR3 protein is CSARDRIRATDTQYF. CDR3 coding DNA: TGCAGTGCTAGAGATAGGATCCGGGCCACAGATACGCAGTATTTT.

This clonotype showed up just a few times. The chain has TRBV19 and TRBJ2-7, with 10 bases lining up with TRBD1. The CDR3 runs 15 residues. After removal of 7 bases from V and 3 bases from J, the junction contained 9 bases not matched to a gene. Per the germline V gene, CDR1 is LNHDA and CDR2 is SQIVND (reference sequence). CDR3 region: CASTAGTGVFYEQYF. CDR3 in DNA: TGTGCCAGTACGGCCGGGACAGGGGTCTTCTACGAGCAGTACTTC.

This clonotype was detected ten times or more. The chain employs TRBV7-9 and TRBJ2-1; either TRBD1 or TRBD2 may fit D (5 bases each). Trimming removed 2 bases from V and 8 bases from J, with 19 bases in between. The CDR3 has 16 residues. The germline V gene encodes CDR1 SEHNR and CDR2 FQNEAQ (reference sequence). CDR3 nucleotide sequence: TGTGCCAGCAGCTTAAGTGGGGGAACCCTTGGCGATGAGCAGTTCTTC. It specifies CASSLSGGTLGDEQFF.

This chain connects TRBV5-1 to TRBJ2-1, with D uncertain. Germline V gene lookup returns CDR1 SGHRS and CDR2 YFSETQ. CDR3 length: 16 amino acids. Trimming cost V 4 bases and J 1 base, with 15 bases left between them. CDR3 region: CASSQRLLTSYNEQFF. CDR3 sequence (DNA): TGCGCCAGCAGCCAACGACTCCTAACTTCCTACAATGAGCAGTTCTTC.